This T cell receptor (beta chain) was recorded in a study of T cells expressing NK-cell markers. Looking at the study overall: Cells sorted as CD3+CD56+NKG2C+, CD3+CD56+NKG2C- and CD3+CD56-NKG2C+ T cells supplied the TCR beta repertoires. In the group of eight sequenced donors, seven were HCMV-seropositive and one was seronegative.

A remark on this clonotype: The antigen is not known.

Findings of the study overall: Of the CD8+ T cells in about 6 donors, roughly 1.0-7.5% belonged to dominant NKG2C+ clonotypes. No clear determination of HCMV specificity was made for expanded NKG2C+ T cell clones.

TCRdb processed the 5' RACE reads again and assigns one entry to each CDR3 protein, with no DNA. The sample data list about 260,000 distinct CDR3 sequences. Sequencing used blood T cells: a sorted CD56 or NKG2C T cell subset, CD4+ or CD8+ T cells, or bulk PBMC T cells (not recorded which). The TCR was taken from a woman between 18 and 70 years old in good health.

CDR3 amino acids: CASSSASGPGHEQYF. The V call is TRBV7-2, the J call TRBJ2-7; lacking DNA, the TRBD2 call made by TCRdb goes unchecked. CDR1 is SGHTA, CDR2 FQGNSA, per germline. The CDR3 runs 15 residues.